A selection of T cell receptor beta chains follows, all from one sample in a study of blood T cell repertoires in COVID-19. Only in-frame clones appear in the TCRdb table, and some are missing; sequencing was by immunoSEQ multiplex PCR. The table lists just over 300,000 clones, over 75% of them singletons. The sequencing input was PBMCs or T cells enriched from blood (not recorded which). The source of these receptors is a woman between 40 and 50 years old who had recovered from COVID-19. Each CDR3 is given with its conserved first and last residue. The D gene is left open where the match is weak. The size field is filled for only some rows; it gives once, few, many or a size class.

-	-	TRBV27	TRBJ1-2	CASSADRRRSGYTF	TGTGCCAGCAGTGCAGACAGGCGAAGATCTGGCTACACCTTC
-	-	TRBV9	TRBJ2-5	CASSPASRQETQYF	TGTGCCAGCAGCCCCGCTAGCAGACAAGAGACCCAGTACTTC
-	-	TRBV5-6	TRBJ2-7	CASSGGPGQFYEQYF	TGTGCCAGCAGCGGGGGGCCGGGACAGTTCTACGAGCAGTACTTC
-	once	TRBV4-3	TRBJ2-1	CASSQVSSGAGEQFF	TGCGCCAGCAGCCAAGTAAGTAGCGGAGCCGGTGAGCAGTTCTTC
TRBD2	-	TRBV18	TRBJ2-1	CASSPRAGGTGGEQFF	TGTGCCAGCTCACCACGGGCGGGAGGGACTGGTGGTGAGCAGTTCTTC
TRBD2	-	TRBV11-2	TRBJ2-5	CASSLAAGGRETQYF	TGTGCCAGCAGCTTAGCTGCGGGGGGGCGTGAGACCCAGTACTTC
TRBD2	-	TRBV3-1/TRBV3-2	TRBJ2-3	CASSQETKRGGLSTDTQYF	TGTGCCAGCAGCCAAGAAACGAAGCGGGGGGGCCTTAGCACAGATACGCAGTATTTT
-	-	TRBV7-9	TRBJ1-6	CASSFTGQINSPLHF	TGTGCCAGCAGCTTCACCGGACAGATTAATTCACCCCTCCACTTT
TRBD1	-	TRBV5-4	TRBJ2-6	CASSPRDRGFLGANVLTF	TGTGCCAGCAGCCCCCGGGACAGGGGTTTTTTGGGGGCCAACGTCCTGACTTTC
TRBD2	-	TRBV9	TRBJ2-5	CASSPGGTTLGETQYF	TGTGCCAGCAGCCCGGGGGGGACCACACTGGGAGAGACCCAGTACTTC
-	-	TRBV6-5	TRBJ2-7	CATTRAAHSYEQYF	TGTGCCACAACTAGAGCGGCACACTCCTACGAGCAGTACTTC
-	-	TRBV6-5	TRBJ1-4	CASRSQGRGSEKLFF	TGTGCCAGCAGATCGCAGGGCCGGGGGAGCGAAAAACTGTTTTTT
TRBD2	-	TRBV7-6	TRBJ2-7	CASSLAPSGGHNEQYF	TGTGCCAGCAGCTTAGCGCCTAGCGGGGGTCATAACGAGCAGTACTTC
TRBD2	-	TRBV11-3	TRBJ2-3	CASSFGLAVSTDTQYF	TGTGCCAGCAGCTTTGGTCTAGCGGTATCCACAGATACGCAGTATTTT
TRBD1	-	TRBV18	TRBJ1-4	CASSPLGQDEKLFF	TGTGCCAGCTCACCACTCGGACAGGATGAAAAACTGTTTTTT
TRBD1	-	TRBV9	TRBJ1-4	CASSARTGVNEKLFF	TGTGCCAGCAGCGCACGGACAGGAGTTAATGAAAAACTGTTTTTT
-	-	TRBV21-1	TRBJ1-3	CASSIFSTNSGNTIYF	TGTGCCAGCAGCATATTTTCTACGAACTCTGGAAACACCATATATTTT
-	-	TRBV21-1	TRBJ2-2	CASSKRQWPGELFF	TGTGCCAGCAGCAAGCGACAGTGGCCCGGGGAGCTGTTTTTT
-	-	TRBV19	TRBJ2-5	CASSIGQYQETQYF	TGTGCCAGTAGTATAGGACAGTACCAAGAGACCCAGTACTTC
-	-	TRBV5-1	TRBJ2-2	CASSLVPGNTGELFF	TGCGCCAGCAGCTTGGTACCGGGAAACACCGGGGAGCTGTTTTTT
-	-	TRBV2	TRBJ2-7	CASQEPERLEQYF	TGTGCCAGCCAGGAACCGGAACGTCTCGAGCAGTACTTC
-	few	TRBV30	TRBJ2-7	CAWSVALAGGEQYF	TGTGCCTGGAGTGTAGCCCTAGCCGGCGGCGAGCAGTACTTC
TRBD1	-	TRBV19	TRBJ2-7	CASSSRTGVYEQYF	TGTGCCAGTAGTAGCAGGACAGGGGTTTACGAGCAGTACTTC
-	-	TRBV28	TRBJ1-1	CASSLGGAANTEAFF	TGTGCCAGCAGTTTGGGGGGGGCGGCGAACACTGAAGCTTTCTTT
-	-	TRBV6-6	TRBJ1-1	CASSVEPGQRAFF	TGTGCCAGCAGTGTTGAACCGGGACAAAGAGCTTTCTTT
TRBD2	-	TRBV28	TRBJ2-5	CASSFYAGVRQETQYF	TGTGCCAGCAGTTTTTATGCGGGGGTGAGACAAGAGACCCAGTACTTC
TRBD1	-	TRBV10-3	TRBJ1-2	CAISDRTGERNGYTF	TGTGCCATCAGTGACAGGACAGGGGAAAGGAATGGCTACACCTTC
TRBD2	-	TRBV7-6	TRBJ2-1	CASSLGGGTYNEQFF	TGTGCCAGCAGCTTAGGGGGGGGGACTTATAATGAGCAGTTCTTC
TRBD1	-	TRBV27	TRBJ1-2	CASSPDRGRRGYTF	TGTGCCAGCAGTCCCGACAGGGGGCGCCGTGGCTACACCTTC
TRBD2	-	TRBV6-5	TRBJ2-3	CASRTSGGSDTQYF	TGTGCCAGCAGGACTAGCGGGGGTTCAGATACGCAGTATTTT
-	-	TRBV6-5	TRBJ1-1	CASSWHSKLYGEAFF	TGTGCCAGCAGTTGGCACAGTAAGTTATACGGTGAAGCTTTCTTT